One and the same sample provided the 8 T cell receptor beta chains below, sequenced in a study of blood T cells in healthy people across ages (dated by TCRdb to between 2014 and 2016). The library was prepared using 5' RACE. This sample was sequenced with an Illumina HiSeq 2500. A second roughly 6 to 12 cycle PCR used a sample-barcoded 5' primer and a J-beta primer mix. The public reads were reanalyzed by TCRdb: fastp trimming at Q25, MiXCR alignment, in-frame beta chains only. Rows matching on CDR3 protein sequence are summarized as one entry with the most common DNA and genes. The sample profile shows 600,000 to 900,000 distinct CDR3 sequences; about a quarter of them were found once. The ten largest clones add up to about 3% of the sample. The same sample was also used in a study of T cells of mothers and their children.

The material sequenced was blood. These receptors were taken from a boy younger than 18 in good health.

Details on this clonotype: A junction boundary mismatches the germline segment, possibly from a read error. The gene calls are TRBV12-3 or TRBV12-4 and TRBJ2-1, with 7 bases identical to TRBD1. The end of the DNA fits TRBJ2-7 better, so the J call may be wrong. This CDR3 region has 13 residues. The CDR3 spells CTSNQMTGYEQYF. In nucleotides, the CDR3 is TGTACCAGCAACCAGATGACAGGGTACGAGCAGTACTTC.

This clonotype was detected once. As the CDR3 is not closed by the conserved phenylalanine or tryptophan, this likely results from a read error. J is TRBJ2-7 and V is TRBV20-1; TRBD2 aligns across 9 bases. V shed 1 base, J shed 0 bases, and the junction held 4 bases outside the gene matches. The CDR3 has 15 residues. Germline loops: CDR1 DFQATT, CDR2 SNEGSKA (reference sequence). The CDR3 sequence: CSARVRLAASYEQYL. The CDR3 DNA reads TGCAGTGCTAGAGTCCGACTAGCGGCCTCCTACGAGCAGTACTTG.

V and J are TRBV5-1 and TRBJ1-1; D is perhaps TRBD1 (6 bases). The V and J ends lost 0 bases and 10 bases respectively, with 13 bases between them. The CDR3 is 13 residues long. CDR1 SGHRS and CDR2 YFSETQ come from the germline V gene. The CDR3 spells CASSLGGQSRAFF. The CDR3 DNA sequence: TGCGCCAGCAGCTTGGGAGGACAGTCTCGAGCTTTCTTT.

The chain carries TRBV12-3 or TRBV12-4 and TRBJ2-6; 14 bases line up with TRBD2. J gave up 2 bases and V 3 bases, and 0 bases lay outside the gene matches. CDR3 length: 17 amino acids. CDR3 sequence reads: CASSLGLAGAGANVLTF. DNA of the CDR3: TGTGCCAGCAGTTTGGGACTAGCGGGGGCTGGGGCCAACGTCCTGACTTTC.

This chain links TRBV6-5 with TRBJ1-3; 7 bases align to TRBD1. Germline CDR1 and CDR2: MNHEY and SVGAGI. Unmatched junction bases numbered 7, after V lost 6 bases and J lost 2 bases. The CDR3 is made up of 15 amino acids. The CDR3 DNA sequence: TGTGCCAGCAGAACAGGGGCCCGGGCTGGAAACACCATATATTTT. It is translated as CASRTGARAGNTIYF.

V usage is TRBV20-1 and J usage is TRBJ1-1; D gene uncertain. V gave up 3 bases and J gave up 6 bases, with 17 bases separating them. This CDR3 spans 14 amino acids. Germline CDR1 reads DFQATT; CDR2 reads SNEGSKA (reference sequence). CDR3 sequence reads: CSASRTVTGPEAFF. The CDR3 coding sequence is TGCAGTGCTAGCCGTACAGTGACCGGGCCTGAAGCTTTCTTT.

In its sample, this clonotype was seen a few times. The chain has TRBV29-1 and TRBJ2-1; D remains unclear. The end of the DNA is better explained by TRBJ2-5, so the J call may be wrong. Germline-derived CDR1 and CDR2 are SQVTM and ANQGSEA. This CDR3 region has 15 residues. CDR3 nucleotides: TGCAGCGTTGAAGAGGCCTTTGGGGTCTACAGGACCCAGTACTTC. Protein product: CSVEEAFGVYRTQYF.

The V gene is TRBV5-6, the J gene TRBJ1-4, with TRBD1 matching over 7 bases. This CDR3 region has 15 residues. Germline-derived CDR1 and CDR2 are SGHDT and YYEEEE. V dropped 4 bases and J dropped 8; count of bases not matched to a gene: 11. CDR3 DNA: TGTGCCAGCAGCGCTACAGGGGAGGGAGAAGAAAAACTGTTTTTT. It encodes CASSATGEGEEKLFF.